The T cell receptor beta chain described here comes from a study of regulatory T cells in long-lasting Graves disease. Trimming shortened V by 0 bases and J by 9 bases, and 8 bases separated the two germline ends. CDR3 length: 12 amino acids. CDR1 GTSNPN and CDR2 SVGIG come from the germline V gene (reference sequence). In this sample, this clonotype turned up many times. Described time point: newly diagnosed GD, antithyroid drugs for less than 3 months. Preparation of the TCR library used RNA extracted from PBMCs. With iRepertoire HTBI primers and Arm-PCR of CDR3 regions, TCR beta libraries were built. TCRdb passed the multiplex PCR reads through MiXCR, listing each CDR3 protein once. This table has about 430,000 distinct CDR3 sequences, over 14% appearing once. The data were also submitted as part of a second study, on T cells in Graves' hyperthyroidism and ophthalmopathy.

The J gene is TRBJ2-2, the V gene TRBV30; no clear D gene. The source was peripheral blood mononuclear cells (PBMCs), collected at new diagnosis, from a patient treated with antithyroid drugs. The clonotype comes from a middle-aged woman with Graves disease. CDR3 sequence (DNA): TGTGCCTGGAGTGTAGTGACCCGGGAGCTGTTTTTT. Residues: CAWSVVTRELFF.